This T cell receptor (beta chain) was identified during a study of blood T cell repertoires in COVID-19. There are 12 residues in the CDR3. Trimming removed 2 bases at V and 4 bases at J, with 5 bases between. Germline values: CDR1 SEHNR, CDR2 FQNEAQ (reference sequence). The table came from immunoSEQ multiplex PCR; TCRdb's copy has only in-frame clones and leaves some out. Of approximately 12,000 clones in the sample, 80% to 90% were seen once. The specimen was peripheral blood. The TCR originated in a human donor in a cohort sampled during active COVID-19. The V call is TRBV7-9, the J call TRBJ1-1; D call uncertain. This CDR3 reads CASSLPGTEAFF. CDR3 DNA: TGTGCCAGCAGCTTACCGGGCACTGAAGCTTTCTTT. Full variable domain (missing parts from reference TRBV7-9 and TRBJ1-1): DTGVSQNPRHKITKRGQNVTFRCDPISEHNRLYWYRQTLGQGPEFLTYFQNEAQLEKSRLLSDRFSAERPKGSFSTLEIQRTEQGDSAMYLCASSLPGTEAFFGQGTRLTVV.